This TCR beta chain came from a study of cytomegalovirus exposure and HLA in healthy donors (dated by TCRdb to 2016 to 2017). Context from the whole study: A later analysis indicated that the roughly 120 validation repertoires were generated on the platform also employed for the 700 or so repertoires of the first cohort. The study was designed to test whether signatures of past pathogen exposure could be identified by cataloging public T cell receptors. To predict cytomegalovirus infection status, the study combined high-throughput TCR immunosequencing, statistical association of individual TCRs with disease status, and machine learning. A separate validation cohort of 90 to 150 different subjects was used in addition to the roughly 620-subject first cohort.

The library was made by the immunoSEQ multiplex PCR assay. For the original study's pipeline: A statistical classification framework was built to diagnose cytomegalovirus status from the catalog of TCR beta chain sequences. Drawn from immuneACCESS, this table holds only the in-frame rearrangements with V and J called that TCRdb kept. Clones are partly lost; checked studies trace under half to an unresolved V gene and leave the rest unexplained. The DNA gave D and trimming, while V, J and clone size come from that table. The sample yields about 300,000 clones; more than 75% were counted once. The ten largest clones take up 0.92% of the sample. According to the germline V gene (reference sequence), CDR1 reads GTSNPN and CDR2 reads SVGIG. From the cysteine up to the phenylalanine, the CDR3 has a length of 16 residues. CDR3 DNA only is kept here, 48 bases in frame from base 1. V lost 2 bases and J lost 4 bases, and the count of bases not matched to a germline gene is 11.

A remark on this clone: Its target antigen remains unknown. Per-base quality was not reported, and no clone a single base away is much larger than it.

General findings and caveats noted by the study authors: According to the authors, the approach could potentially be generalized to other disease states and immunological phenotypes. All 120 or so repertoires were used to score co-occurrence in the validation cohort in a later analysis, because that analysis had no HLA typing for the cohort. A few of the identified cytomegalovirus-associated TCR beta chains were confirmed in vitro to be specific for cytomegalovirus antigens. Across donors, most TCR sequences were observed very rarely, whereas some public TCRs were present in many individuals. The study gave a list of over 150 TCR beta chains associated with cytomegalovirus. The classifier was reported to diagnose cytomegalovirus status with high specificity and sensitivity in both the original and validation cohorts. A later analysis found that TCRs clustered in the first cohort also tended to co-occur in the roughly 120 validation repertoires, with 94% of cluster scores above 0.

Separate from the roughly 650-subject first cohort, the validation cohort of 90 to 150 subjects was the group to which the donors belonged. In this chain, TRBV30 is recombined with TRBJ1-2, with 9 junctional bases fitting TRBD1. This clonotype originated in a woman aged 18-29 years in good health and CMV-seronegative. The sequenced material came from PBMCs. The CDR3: CAWSSGQGSDIYGYTF. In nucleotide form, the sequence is TGTGCCTGGAGTTCCGGACAGGGGTCCGATATCTATGGCTACACCTTC.